This TCR beta chain was documented in a study of CD8 T cells in Susac syndrome. CD8+ and CD4+ T cells taken from blood had their TCR beta sequenced. Healthy donors constituted the control group, matched for age and sex. Trimming took 0 bases from V and 5 from J, leaving 8 bases between them. CDR1 is PRHDT, CDR2 FYEKMQ, per germline (reference sequence). The CDR3 spans 13 residues. A quantity of roughly 0.5 to 1 ug RNA underwent reverse transcription using random hexamers. Amplification of TCR beta CDR3 across 54 Vbeta and 13 Jbeta was performed with immunoSEQ multiplex PCR. Each CDR3 protein is one row after TCRdb ran MiXCR on the immunoSEQ multiplex PCR reads. Of over 100,000 distinct CDR3 sequences listed, around 90% are singletons.

The rearrangement uses TRBV13 and TRBJ2-7, with D hard to call. The material sequenced was CD4+ T cells from PBMCs. The clonotype was recovered from a human donor in good health. Here the CDR3 reads CASSLGLTHEQYF. The DNA for the CDR3 is TGTGCCAGCAGCTTAGGCCTAACCCACGAGCAGTACTTC.